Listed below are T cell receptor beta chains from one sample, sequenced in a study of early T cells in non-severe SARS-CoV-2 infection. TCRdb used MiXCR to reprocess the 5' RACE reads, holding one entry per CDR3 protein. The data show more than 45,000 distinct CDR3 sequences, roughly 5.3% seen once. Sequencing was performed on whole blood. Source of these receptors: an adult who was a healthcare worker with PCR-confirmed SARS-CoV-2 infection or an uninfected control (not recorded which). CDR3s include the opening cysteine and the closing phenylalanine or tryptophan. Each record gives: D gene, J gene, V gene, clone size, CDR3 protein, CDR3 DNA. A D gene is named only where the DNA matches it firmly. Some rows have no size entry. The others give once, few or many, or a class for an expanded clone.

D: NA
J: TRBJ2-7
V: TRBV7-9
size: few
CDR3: CASTRRNNYEQYF
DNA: TGTGCCAGCACCCGGCGAAATAACTACGAGCAGTACTTC

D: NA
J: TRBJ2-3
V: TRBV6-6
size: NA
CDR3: CASSIWDNTDTQYF
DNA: TGTGCCAGCAGCATTTGGGACAACACAGATACGCAGTATTTT

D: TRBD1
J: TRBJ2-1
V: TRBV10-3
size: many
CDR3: CAISPGTGVGEQFF
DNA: TGTGCCATCAGTCCCGGGACAGGGGTAGGTGAGCAGTTCTTC

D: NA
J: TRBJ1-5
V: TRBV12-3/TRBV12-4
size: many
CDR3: CASSPDIISNQPQHF
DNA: TGTGCCAGCAGTCCCGACATAATAAGCAATCAGCCCCAGCATTTT

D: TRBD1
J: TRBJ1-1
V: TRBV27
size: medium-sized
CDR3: CASSLSTGGATEAFF
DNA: TGTGCCAGCAGTTTATCGACAGGGGGTGCCACTGAAGCTTTCTTT

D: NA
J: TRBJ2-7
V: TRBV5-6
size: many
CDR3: CASSFEGLTGEQYF
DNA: TGTGCCAGCAGCTTTGAGGGGCTAACTGGCGAGCAGTACTTC

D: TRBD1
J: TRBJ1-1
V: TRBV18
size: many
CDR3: CASSLTGVPEAFF
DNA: TGTGCCAGCTCATTGACAGGGGTACCTGAAGCTTTCTTT

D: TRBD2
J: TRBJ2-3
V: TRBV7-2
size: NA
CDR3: CASSLQRGTTDTQYF
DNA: TGTGCCAGCAGCTTACAGCGGGGAACCACAGATACGCAGTATTTT

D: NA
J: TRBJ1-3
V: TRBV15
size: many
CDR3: CATSRDPVKGNTIYF
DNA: TGTGCCACCAGCAGAGATCCCGTGAAGGGAAACACCATATATTTT

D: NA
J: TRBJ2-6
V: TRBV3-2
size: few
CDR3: CASVSGANVLTF
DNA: TGTGCCAGTGTCTCTGGGGCCAACGTCCTGACTTTC

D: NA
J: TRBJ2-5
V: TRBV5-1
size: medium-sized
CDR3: CASSLAPLGGGEETQYF
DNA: TGCGCCAGCAGCTTGGCCCCCCTAGGTGGGGGCGAAGAGACCCAGTACTTC

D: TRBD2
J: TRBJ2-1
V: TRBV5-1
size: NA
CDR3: CASSYGTSGGPSYNEQFF
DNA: TGCGCCAGCAGCTACGGGACTAGCGGGGGGCCCTCCTACAATGAGCAGTTCTTC

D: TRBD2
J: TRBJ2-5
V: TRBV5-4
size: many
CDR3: CASSPRTSGAQETQYF
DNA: TGTGCCAGCAGCCCCCGGACTAGCGGGGCCCAAGAGACCCAGTACTTC

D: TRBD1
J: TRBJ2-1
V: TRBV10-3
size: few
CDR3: CAISGLGQGYNEQFF
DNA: TGTGCCATCAGTGGACTTGGACAGGGCTACAATGAGCAGTTCTTC

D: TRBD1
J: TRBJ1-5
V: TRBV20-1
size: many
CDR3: CSARPGQGNQPQHF
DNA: TGCAGTGCCCGGCCGGGACAGGGTAATCAGCCCCAGCATTTT

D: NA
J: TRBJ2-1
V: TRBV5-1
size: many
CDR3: CASSPRYQASSSTNEQFF
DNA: TGCGCCAGCAGCCCCCGCTACCAGGCAAGTTCATCCACAAATGAGCAGTTCTTC

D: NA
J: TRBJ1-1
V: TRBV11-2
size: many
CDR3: CASSLDTRSPEAFF
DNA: TGTGCCAGCAGCTTAGATACCCGGAGCCCTGAAGCTTTCTTT

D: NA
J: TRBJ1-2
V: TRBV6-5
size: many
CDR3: CASSYEGRGYGYTF
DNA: TGTGCCAGCAGTTACGAGGGAAGGGGCTATGGCTACACCTTC

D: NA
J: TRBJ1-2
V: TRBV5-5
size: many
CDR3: CASSPLGGSYGYTF
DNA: TGTGCCAGCAGCCCCCTTGGGGGAAGCTATGGCTACACCTTC

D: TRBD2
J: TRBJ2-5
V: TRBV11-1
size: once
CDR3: CASSDLGLAGGRTQYF
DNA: TGTGCCAGCAGCGATCTGGGACTAGCGGGGGGACGGACCCAGTACTTC

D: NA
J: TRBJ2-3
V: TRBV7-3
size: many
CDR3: CASSLNPGRTDTQYF
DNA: TGTGCCAGCAGCTTAAATCCCGGACGCACAGATACGCAGTATTTT

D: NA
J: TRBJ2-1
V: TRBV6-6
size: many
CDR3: CASSFGGLSYNEQFF
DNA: TGTGCCAGCAGTTTCGGGGGCCTCTCCTACAATGAGCAGTTCTTC

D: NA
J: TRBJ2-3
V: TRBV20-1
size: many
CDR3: CSAREVSLTDTQYF
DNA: TGCAGTGCTAGAGAGGTCAGCCTCACAGATACGCAGTATTTT

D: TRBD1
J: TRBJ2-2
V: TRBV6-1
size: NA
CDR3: CASSGKTGAGTGELFF
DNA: TGTGCCAGCAGTGGAAAGACAGGGGCGGGGACCGGGGAGCTGTTTTTT

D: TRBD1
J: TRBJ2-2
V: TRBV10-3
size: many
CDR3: CAMRTGPGELFF
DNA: TGTGCCATGAGGACAGGGCCCGGGGAGCTGTTTTTT

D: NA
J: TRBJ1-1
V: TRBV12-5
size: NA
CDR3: CASGSAPFTEAFF
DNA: TGTGCTAGTGGCTCTGCTCCTTTTACTGAAGCTTTCTTT

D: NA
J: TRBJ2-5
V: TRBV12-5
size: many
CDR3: CAFNWEETQYF
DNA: TGTGCCTTTAACTGGGAAGAGACCCAGTACTTC

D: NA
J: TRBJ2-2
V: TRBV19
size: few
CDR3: CASSGDNRRELFF
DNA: TGTGCCAGTAGTGGAGACAACCGGCGGGAGCTGTTTTTT

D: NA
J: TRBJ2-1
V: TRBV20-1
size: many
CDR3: CSARGGDLRQFF
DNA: TGCAGTGCTAGAGGCGGGGATTTAAGGCAGTTCTTC

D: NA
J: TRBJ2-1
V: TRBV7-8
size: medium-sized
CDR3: CASRNWDTRTNEQFF
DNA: TGTGCCAGCCGGAACTGGGACACGCGGACAAATGAGCAGTTCTTC

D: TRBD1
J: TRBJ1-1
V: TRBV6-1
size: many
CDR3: CASRLNVGTVNTEAFF
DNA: TGTGCCAGCAGGCTGAACGTGGGGACAGTTAACACTGAAGCTTTCTTT

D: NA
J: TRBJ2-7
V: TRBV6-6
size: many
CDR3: CATTSGRRYEQYF
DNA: TGTGCCACCACCTCGGGACGGCGATACGAGCAGTACTTC